This T cell receptor (beta chain) was documented in a study of T cells in Graves' hyperthyroidism and ophthalmopathy. The study, taken as a whole, reports: In the analysis, a 13 V-J model separated ophthalmopathy from stable hyperthyroidism. Most thyroid clonotypes expanded above 0.001 were also detected in blood.

Diagnoses rested on clinical symptoms, serum thyroxine and TRAb, thyroid ultrasound and orbital computed tomography. Trimming took 2 bases from V and 2 from J; bases not matched to a gene: 4. This CDR3 is 15 amino acids long. CDR1 is SNHLY, CDR2 FYNNEI, per germline. RNA transcripts gave rise to amplified TCR beta CDR3 regions. TCR CDR3 underwent first-round RT-PCR with the HTBI primer set. TCRdb reanalysed the multiplex PCR reads using MiXCR and keeps one entry per CDR3 protein. This sample has 490,000 or so distinct CDR3 sequences, with about 45% found just once. Comment on this clonotype: The antigen is unknown.

The rearrangement links TRBV2 to TRBJ2-5, with 8 bases aligning to TRBD2. The sequence came from an adult woman with Graves' disease, either hyperthyroidism or ophthalmopathy (not recorded which). Material: peripheral blood or thyroid tissue (not recorded which). The CDR3 region has the DNA TGTGCCAGCAGTGAATCCCTAGCGGGTCAAGAGACCCAGTACTTC. Protein sequence: CASSESLAGQETQYF.